Listed here are 25 T cell receptor beta chains from one sample, sequenced in a study of T cell repertoires in cytomegalovirus infection. TCRdb used MiXCR to reprocess the reads, holding one entry per CDR3 protein. This sample yields 40,000 to 55,000 distinct CDR3 sequences, of which roughly 20% are seen a single time; 26% belongs to the top ten. The antigens these receptors bind are not known. The sequenced sample was CD8+ T cells from cultured PBMCs, obtained from culture after CMV antigen stimulation. The receptors were sampled from a human donor in good health (CMV status not recorded). Some clones in this sample may be carry-over from other donors' samples.

The V call is TRBV19, the J call TRBJ1-6; a possible D gene is TRBD1 (5 bases). The CDR3 spans 17 residues. Germline CDR1 is LNHDA and CDR2 is SQIVND (reference sequence). V was pared by 9 bases and J by 0 bases, with 18 bases between. CDR3 sequence: CASRNSRESSYNSPLHF. CDR3 coding DNA: TGTGCCAGCAGAAATTCCAGGGAAAGCTCCTATAATTCACCCCTCCACTTT.

This clonotype was detected many times. The chain is built from TRBV7-3 and TRBJ2-1; TRBD2 is a possible D gene (5 bases). The V end was cut by 1 base, the J end by 0 bases, with 10 bases between. Germline assignment: CDR1 SGHTA and CDR2 FQGTGA. CDR3 length equals 16 residues. The CDR3 nucleotides read TGTGCCAGCAGCTTAAGCGGGTCCAGCTCCTACAATGAGCAGTTCTTC. It codes for CASSLSGSSSYNEQFF.

The chain joins TRBV6-5 to TRBJ2-1; 11 nucleotides match TRBD2. The germline CDR1 and CDR2 sequences are MNHEY and SVGAGI. This CDR3 contains 15 residues. With V trimmed by 6 bases and J by 6 bases, 7 bases remained unmatched. CDR3 protein: CASSPTSGKGNEQFF. The DNA of the CDR3 is TGTGCCAGCAGCCCGACTAGCGGGAAGGGCAATGAGCAGTTCTTC.

This clonotype showed up just a few times. V is TRBV28 and J is TRBJ2-7, with D perhaps matching TRBD1 (6 bases). V lost 6 bases and J lost 7, with 19 bases in between. CDR3 size: 14 residues. Germline values: CDR1 MDHEN, CDR2 SYDVKM. CDR3 DNA: TGTGCCAGCAGGGAAACCGGGACAATCCGGGAGCAGTACTTC. As protein: CASRETGTIREQYF.

The J gene is TRBJ2-1, the V gene TRBV10-3, with D tentatively TRBD1 or TRBD2 (5 bases each). This CDR3 has 16 amino acids. Germline lookup yields CDR1 ENHRY and CDR2 SYGVKD. The germline V and J ends were trimmed by 0 bases and 5 bases, with 14 bases remaining between them. The DNA of the CDR3 is TGTGCCATCAGTGAGTCCATGGCAGGGAGCCACAATGAGCAGTTCTTC. Translation gives CAISESMAGSHNEQFF.

This clonotype was observed a few times. The chain uses TRBV9 and TRBJ2-1; no definite D call. V was trimmed by 2 bases and J by 0 bases, leaving 9 bases between them. Germline V CDR1 and CDR2: SGDLS, YYNGEE. The length of the CDR3 is 15 residues. CDR3 amino acids: CASSVGPGSYNEQFF. CDR3 DNA sequence: TGTGCCAGCAGCGTCGGCCCGGGCTCCTACAATGAGCAGTTCTTC.

This clonotype was counted between two and nine times. The chain couples TRBV11-2 to TRBJ2-3; a possible D gene is TRBD2 (6 bases). This CDR3 comprises 12 residues. V lost 8 bases, J lost 5 bases, and 11 bases lay in between. CDR1 is SGHAT and CDR2 is FQNNGV in the germline V gene. CDR3 nucleotides: TGTGCCAGCCATCAGGGAGGAGATACGCAGTATTTT. This gives the protein CASHQGGDTQYF. Full variable domain (outside the CDR3, taken from reference TRBV11-2 and TRBJ2-3): EAGVAQSPRYKIIEKRQSVAFWCNPISGHATLYWYQQILGQGPKLLIQFQNNGVVDDSQLPKDRFSAERLKGVDSTLKIQPAKLEDSAVYLCASHQGGDTQYFGPGTRLTVL.

This clonotype has a handful of counts. The chain combines TRBV2 with TRBJ1-6; D is undetermined. Germline V lookup: CDR1 SNHLY, CDR2 FYNNEI. Deletions cut 4 bases from V and 5 bases from J, with 12 bases between. The CDR3 has 15 amino acids. CDR3 amino acids: CASSASRVNNSPLHF. The CDR3 nucleotides are TGTGCCAGCAGTGCCTCTCGAGTGAATAATTCACCCCTCCACTTT.

The sample holds a few counts of this clonotype. This sequence joins TRBV7-2 and TRBJ2-1; 7 positions agree with TRBD2. CDR3 length equals 18 residues. The trim removed 4 bases at V and 0 bases at J, leaving 12 bases unmatched. Looked up from germline, CDR1 is SGHTA and CDR2 is FQGNSA. The CDR3 reads CASSSTGLGHSSYNEQFF. For the CDR3, the DNA is TGTGCCAGCAGCTCCACTGGACTAGGCCATAGCTCCTACAATGAGCAGTTCTTC.

The V and J genes are TRBV7-2 and TRBJ2-2; 9 bases are a match to TRBD2. The length of the CDR3 is 16 residues. Germline trimming cut 1 base from V and 7 bases from J; bases unmatched to any gene: 7. Per germline, CDR1 SGHTA and CDR2 FQGNSA. CDR3 protein: CASSLGVREGHGELFF. CDR3 DNA sequence: TGTGCCAGCAGCTTAGGGGTGCGGGAGGGCCACGGGGAGCTGTTTTTT. The full variable domain, its missing parts supplied by reference TRBV7-2 and TRBJ2-2, is GAGVSQSPSNKVTEKGKDVELRCDPISGHTALYWYRQSLGQGLEFLIYFQGNSAPDKSGLPSDRFSAERTGGSVSTLTIQRTQQEDSAVYLCASSLGVREGHGELFFGEGSRLTVL.

This chain connects TRBV28 to TRBJ1-2, with 11 bases identical to TRBD1. The V and J ends lost 5 bases and 8 bases, in that order; junction bases with no gene match: 10. CDR1 MDHEN and CDR2 SYDVKM come from the germline V gene. The CDR3 loop spans 15 amino acids. The CDR3 DNA reads as TGTGCCAGCAGTCCACTTAGGACAGGGGGCAGCGGCTACACCTTC. Protein product: CASSPLRTGGSGYTF.

The rearrangement joins TRBV28 to TRBJ2-1; TRBD1 matches at 9 bases. V shed 9 bases, J shed 8 bases, and the junction held 11 bases outside the gene matches. The CDR3 totals 14 residues. Germline-derived CDR1 and CDR2 are MDHEN and SYDVKM. Here the CDR3 reads CASFRDRVGDEQFF. The DNA for the CDR3 is TGTGCCAGTTTCCGGGACAGGGTCGGGGATGAGCAGTTCTTC.

CDR3 in amino acids: CASHHREGTEAFF. The CDR3 coding sequence is TGTGCCAGCCACCACCGGGAGGGCACTGAAGCTTTCTTT. The rearrangement links TRBV18 to TRBJ1-1; no firm D call. The CDR3 totals 13 residues. Per germline, CDR1 KGHSH and CDR2 LQKENI. Trimming took 8 bases from V and 4 from J, leaving 14 bases between them.

This clonotype has only a few counts. The rearrangement uses TRBV25-1 and TRBJ1-4, with D perhaps TRBD1 (6 bases). Germline V gives CDR1 MGHDK, CDR2 SYGVNS. CDR3 length: 13 residues. Trimming took 5 bases from V and 8 from J, leaving 12 bases between them. This chain's CDR3 is CASSSRGNEKLFF. DNA for the CDR3: TGTGCCAGCAGTTCCAGGGGAAACGAAAAACTGTTTTTT.

There are a few counts of this clonotype. The chain uses TRBV11-2 and TRBJ2-7; TRBD1 matches 7 bases. The germline V gene has CDR1 SGHAT and CDR2 FQNNGV. The CDR3 is made up of 15 amino acids. V lost 3 bases and J lost 3; bases outside the gene matches: 8. CDR3 DNA sequence: TGTGCCAGCAGCTTCTCCCGGGGACAGATCTACGAGCAGTACTTC. This codes for CASSFSRGQIYEQYF.

The chain has TRBV27 and TRBJ1-6; D remains ambiguous. V was pared by 5 bases and J by 12 bases, with 17 bases between. The CDR3 has 14 residues. Germline CDR1 and CDR2: MNHEY and SMNVEV (reference sequence). CDR3 residues: CASSIRTGLKPLHF. As DNA, the CDR3 is TGTGCCAGCAGTATAAGGACCGGCCTTAAACCCCTCCACTTT.

This clonotype has only a few counts. The chain recombines TRBV7-2 with TRBJ1-2; perhaps TRBD1 as D (5 bases). Trimming took 5 bases from V and 6 from J, leaving 19 bases between them. Germline CDR1 SGHTA, CDR2 FQGNSA. The CDR3 length is 15 residues. The DNA of the CDR3 is TGTGCCAGCAGCGCCACCCCAGGGTTGGTGGATGGCTACACCTTC. It encodes CASSATPGLVDGYTF.

This clonotype was recorded a few times. The rearrangement joins TRBV12-3 or TRBV12-4 to TRBJ1-5; no reliable D call. The CDR3 is 11 amino acids. The germline V and J ends were trimmed by 3 bases and 6 bases, with 3 bases remaining between them. CDR3 in amino acids: CASSFGQPQHF. In DNA form, the CDR3 reads TGTGCCAGCAGTTTCGGTCAGCCCCAGCATTTT.

This clonotype has just a few counts. The V call is TRBV12-3 or TRBV12-4, the J call TRBJ2-7, with D perhaps matching TRBD1 (5 bases). The CDR3 loop spans 15 amino acids. Between the trimmed V and J ends, which lost 4 bases and 4 bases, there was a span of 17 bases. The CDR3 reads CASSSVTVGNYEQYF. The CDR3 DNA reads as TGTGCCAGCAGTTCAGTGACAGTCGGCAATTACGAGCAGTACTTC.

This clonotype was observed a few times. This CDR3 reads CASSQGGPYQETQYF. The CDR3 nucleotides read TGCGCCAGCAGCCAAGGGGGCCCGTACCAAGAGACCCAGTACTTC. The J gene is TRBJ2-5, the V gene TRBV4-3; D is possibly TRBD1 (5 bases). V shed 1 base and J shed 0 bases, with 9 bases lying between them. The CDR3 is 15 residues long. Germline CDR1 and CDR2: LGHNA and YSLEER.

This clonotype has a handful of counts. V gene TRBV5-5 combines with J gene TRBJ2-3; D is ambiguous. V lost 1 base and J lost 4, with 7 bases in between. This CDR3 contains 13 residues. CDR1 and CDR2 (germline): SGHKS, YYEKEE (reference sequence). The CDR3 DNA sequence: TGTGCCAGCAGCTTGTTTAGCTCAGATACGCAGTATTTT. Encoded protein: CASSLFSSDTQYF. Supplemented by reference TRBV5-5 and TRBJ2-3, the full variable domain reads DAGVTQSPTHLIKTRGQQVTLRCSPISGHKSVSWYQQVLGQGPQFIFQYYEKEERGRGNFPDRFSARQFPNYSSELNVNALLLGDSALYLCASSLFSSDTQYFGPGTRLTVL.

The V call is TRBV7-2, the J call TRBJ1-5; TRBD1 matches at 9 bases. V lost 3 bases and J lost 2; bases outside the gene matches: 14. The CDR3 has 19 amino acids. In germline, CDR1 is SGHTA, CDR2 FQGNSA. The chain's CDR3 is CASSFYVRTGAGGNQPQHF. For the CDR3, the DNA is TGTGCCAGCAGCTTTTACGTGAGGACAGGGGCGGGGGGCAATCAGCCCCAGCATTTT.

J is TRBJ2-7 and V is TRBV20-1; possible D gene TRBD1, 7 bases. Germline V gives CDR1 DFQATT, CDR2 SNEGSKA (reference sequence). The CDR3 contains 14 residues. Trimming cost V 3 bases and J 0 bases, with 12 bases left between them. CDR3 sequence (DNA): TGCAGTGCTAGGGGGCGGGACAGCTCCTACGAGCAGTACTTC. Translation: CSARGRDSSYEQYF.

This sequence joins TRBV7-9 and TRBJ2-1; TRBD1 aligns across 9 bases. The germline CDR1 and CDR2 sequences are SEHNR and FQNEAQ (reference sequence). J lost 12 bases, V lost 4 bases, and 13 bases had no gene match. The CDR3 sequence is 15 residues long. CDR3 DNA sequence: TGTGCCAGCAGCTCCTTTACCGGGACAGGGCATTTGCAGTTCTTC. Its translation is CASSSFTGTGHLQFF. The entire variable domain, with the rest obtained from reference TRBV7-9 and TRBJ2-1, is as follows: DTGVSQNPRHKITKRGQNVTFRCDPISEHNRLYWYRQTLGQGPEFLTYFQNEAQLEKSRLLSDRFSAERPKGSFSTLEIQRTEQGDSAMYLCASSSFTGTGHLQFFGPGTRLTVL.

V usage is TRBV27 and J usage is TRBJ2-5, with D possibly being TRBD1 or TRBD2 (5 bases each). The CDR3 is 11 residues long. Trimming removed 8 bases from V and 5 bases from J, with 9 bases in between. From germline, CDR1 is MNHEY and CDR2 SMNVEV (reference sequence). The CDR3, as DNA: TGTGCCAGCCGCTGGGGGGAGACCCAGTACTTC. It codes for CASRWGETQYF.